Described below is a single T cell receptor (beta chain) sequence and its context. Assay: immunoSEQ multiplex PCR; the TCRdb copy retains only in-frame clones and omits some. The sample includes about 150,000 clones, about 85% of them seen just once. The data were taken from a study of radiation and T cells in renal cell carcinoma. The time point is: baseline pretreatment blood. Noted treatment: 15 Gy SBRT to primary tumor, nephrectomy 4 weeks later. The CDR3 runs 16 residues. J was trimmed by 2 bases and V by 3 bases; bases with no gene match: 6. Germline loops: CDR1 LGHNA, CDR2 YNFKEQ. J is TRBJ2-5 and V is TRBV4-2; TRBD2 agrees at 10 bases. The source was blood, collected from a patient whose treatment included radiotherapy and nephrectomy. The source of this sequence is a woman in her seventies with renal cell carcinoma. The CDR3 nucleotides read TGTGCCAGCAGCCAGGTAGCGGGGGGCCTTCAAGAGACCCAGTACTTC. Its translation: CASSQVAGGLQETQYF.